A single T cell receptor (beta chain) is shown here with its context. In germline, CDR1 is LNHNV, CDR2 YYDKDF (reference sequence). Trimming stripped 5 bases from V and 0 bases from J, with 20 bases between. CDR3 length equals 18 residues. The data stem from a study of blood T cell repertoires in COVID-19. TCRdb's copy holds only in-frame clones and misses some; the assay was immunoSEQ multiplex PCR. The data hold tens of thousands of clones, with over 90% observed a single time. V is TRBV15 and J is TRBJ1-3; no reliable D call. This TCR derives from a human donor in a cohort sampled during active COVID-19. Material: peripheral blood. The CDR3 spells CATSERRPLGSSGNTIYF. The CDR3 bases are TGTGCCACCAGCGAAAGGAGGCCACTAGGGAGCTCTGGAAACACCATATATTTT.